This T cell receptor (beta chain) stems from a study of T cell repertoires in cytomegalovirus infection. The CDR3 extends over 13 amino acids. Per germline, CDR1 SGHVS and CDR2 FNYEAQ. As to this clonotype: Its specificity is unknown. An end of the junction differs from the germline gene, which may be a read error.

TCRdb processed the reads anew with MiXCR; each CDR3 protein has one entry. The table lists about 920,000 distinct CDR3 sequences, around a third of them singletons. Sample: cultured CD8+ T cells from PBMCs, taken from culture after CMV antigen stimulation. The TCR was taken from a human donor in good health (CMV status not recorded). Some clones in this sample may be carry-over from other donors' samples. V gene TRBV7-6 combines with J gene TRBJ1-1; D is unclear. The CDR3 DNA sequence: TGTGCCAACAGCCTCCAGGATCCGTCTGAAGCTTTCTTT. This sequence encodes CANSLQDPSEAFF. Full variable domain (rest looked up from reference TRBV7-6 and TRBJ1-1): GAGVSQSPRYKVTKRGQDVALRCDPISGHVSLYWYRQALGQGPEFLTYFNYEAQQDKSGLPNDRFSAERPEGSISTLTIQRTEQRDSAMYRCANSLQDPSEAFFGQGTRLTVV.